A selection of T cell receptor beta chains follows, all from one sample in a study of cytomegalovirus exposure and HLA in healthy donors. Clones were sequenced by immunoSEQ multiplex PCR, and TCRdb holds only the in-frame ones, with some missing. The sample includes some 46,000 clones. Sample: PBMCs. The source of these receptors is a woman aged 25 to 39 in good health and CMV-seronegative. Each CDR3 is given with its conserved first and last residue. Fields, in order: V gene, D gene, J gene, CDR3 protein, CDR3 DNA. D genes are given only for firm matches.

v_gene: TRBV11-2
d_gene: TRBD1
j_gene: TRBJ1-2
CDR3aa: CASSLNIDRGRSF
CDR3nt: TGTGCCAGCAGCTTAAACATCGACAGGGGACGGTCCTTC

v_gene: TRBV19
d_gene: -
j_gene: TRBJ2-2
CDR3aa: CASSIAGLIPGLGTGELFF
CDR3nt: TGTGCCAGTAGTATCGCGGGATTGATCCCTGGGTTAGGTACCGGGGAGCTGTTTTTT

v_gene: TRBV5-4
d_gene: -
j_gene: TRBJ2-5
CDR3aa: CASSLIGGSQETQYF
CDR3nt: TGTGCCAGCAGCTTGATAGGAGGGAGCCAAGAGACCCAGTACTTC

v_gene: TRBV11-3
d_gene: TRBD1
j_gene: TRBJ2-7
CDR3aa: CASSFGTGQGYEQYF
CDR3nt: TGTGCCAGCAGCTTCGGGACAGGGCAGGGCTACGAGCAGTACTTC

v_gene: TRBV18
d_gene: TRBD1
j_gene: TRBJ2-7
CDR3aa: CASSPLGTGDTYEQYF
CDR3nt: TGTGCCAGCTCACCGCTCGGGACAGGGGATACCTACGAGCAGTACTTC

v_gene: TRBV18
d_gene: TRBD2
j_gene: TRBJ2-5
CDR3aa: CASSPRSSGRVKETQYF
CDR3nt: TGTGCCAGCTCACCACGATCTAGCGGGAGGGTTAAGGAGACCCAGTACTTC

v_gene: TRBV11-2
d_gene: TRBD2
j_gene: TRBJ2-3
CDR3aa: CASSYSVSGRTDTQYF
CDR3nt: TGTGCCAGCAGCTACTCCGTCAGCGGGAGAACAGATACGCAGTATTTT

v_gene: TRBV30
d_gene: -
j_gene: TRBJ1-1
CDR3aa: CALDPRRMNTEAFF
CDR3nt: TGTGCCTTGGACCCCCGGAGGATGAACACTGAAGCTTTCTTT

v_gene: TRBV18
d_gene: TRBD1
j_gene: TRBJ1-5
CDR3aa: CASSPGTGNNQPQHF
CDR3nt: TGTGCCAGCTCACCCGGGACAGGGAACAATCAGCCCCAGCATTTT

v_gene: TRBV18
d_gene: -
j_gene: TRBJ1-4
CDR3aa: CASSPIATNEKLFF
CDR3nt: TGTGCCAGCTCACCGATAGCAACTAATGAAAAACTGTTTTTT

v_gene: TRBV9
d_gene: TRBD1
j_gene: TRBJ2-2
CDR3aa: CASSVDPQGAVGELFF
CDR3nt: TGTGCCAGCAGCGTAGATCCCCAGGGGGCCGTCGGGGAGCTGTTTTTT

v_gene: TRBV18
d_gene: -
j_gene: TRBJ2-3
CDR3aa: CASEGEINTDTQYF
CDR3nt: TGTGCCAGCGAGGGAGAAATTAACACAGATACGCAGTATTTT

v_gene: TRBV4-2
d_gene: -
j_gene: TRBJ2-1
CDR3aa: CASRGGGVTYNEQFF
CDR3nt: TGTGCCAGCAGGGGAGGAGGGGTCACCTACAATGAGCAGTTCTTC

v_gene: TRBV7-2
d_gene: -
j_gene: TRBJ1-1
CDR3aa: CASSFWHTGTEAFF
CDR3nt: TGTGCCAGCAGCTTCTGGCACACGGGGACTGAAGCTTTCTTT

v_gene: TRBV29-1
d_gene: -
j_gene: TRBJ2-5
CDR3aa: CSVDKGQETQYF
CDR3nt: TGCAGCGTAGACAAGGGGCAAGAGACCCAGTACTTC

v_gene: TRBV13
d_gene: -
j_gene: TRBJ2-1
CDR3aa: CASSLLDEQFF
CDR3nt: TGTGCCAGCAGCCTATTAGATGAGCAGTTCTTC

v_gene: TRBV6-1
d_gene: -
j_gene: TRBJ1-1
CDR3aa: CASRQSLNTEAFF
CDR3nt: TGTGCCAGCAGACAGAGCTTGAACACTGAAGCTTTCTTT

v_gene: TRBV4-3
d_gene: -
j_gene: TRBJ1-1
CDR3aa: CASSQTHGMNTEAFF
CDR3nt: TGCGCCAGCAGCCAGACACATGGAATGAACACTGAAGCTTTCTTT

v_gene: TRBV6-6
d_gene: -
j_gene: TRBJ1-5
CDR3aa: CASSYSTLYSNQPQHF
CDR3nt: TGTGCCAGCAGTTACTCGACATTATATAGCAATCAGCCCCAGCATTTT

v_gene: TRBV18
d_gene: TRBD1
j_gene: TRBJ2-5
CDR3aa: CASSPRQGASQETQYF
CDR3nt: TGTGCCAGCTCACCCAGACAGGGGGCATCACAAGAGACCCAGTACTTC

v_gene: TRBV18
d_gene: -
j_gene: TRBJ1-4
CDR3aa: CASSQFEGIEKLFF
CDR3nt: TGTGCCAGCTCACAGTTTGAGGGTATTGAAAAACTGTTTTTT

v_gene: TRBV19
d_gene: TRBD1
j_gene: TRBJ1-5
CDR3aa: CASSIATGGQPQHF
CDR3nt: TGTGCCAGTAGTATAGCGACAGGGGGACAGCCCCAGCATTTT

v_gene: TRBV14
d_gene: -
j_gene: TRBJ1-4
CDR3aa: CASSQGVLYSSSGKLFF
CDR3nt: TGTGCCAGCAGCCAAGGGGTTTTGTACAGTTCTTCCGGAAAACTGTTTTTT

v_gene: TRBV7-9
d_gene: -
j_gene: TRBJ1-4
CDR3aa: CASSLSPGSLLFF
CDR3nt: TGTGCCAGCAGCTTATCCCCCGGTTCTCTATTGTTTTTT

v_gene: TRBV27
d_gene: -
j_gene: TRBJ1-5
CDR3aa: CASSAGMASNQPQHF
CDR3nt: TGTGCCAGCAGTGCAGGGATGGCGAGCAATCAGCCCCAGCATTTT

v_gene: TRBV18
d_gene: -
j_gene: TRBJ1-3
CDR3aa: CASSPRGGMYGNTIYF
CDR3nt: TGTGCCAGCTCACCACGCGGGGGGATGTATGGAAACACCATATATTTT

v_gene: TRBV27
d_gene: -
j_gene: TRBJ2-6
CDR3aa: CASQSSSGANVLTF
CDR3nt: TGTGCCAGCCAATCCAGCTCTGGGGCCAACGTCCTGACTTTC

v_gene: TRBV7-9
d_gene: -
j_gene: TRBJ1-1
CDR3aa: CASSLQGTNTEAFF
CDR3nt: TGTGCCAGCAGCTTACAGGGAACGAACACTGAAGCTTTCTTT

v_gene: TRBV9
d_gene: TRBD1
j_gene: TRBJ2-5
CDR3aa: CASSTGQGAWETQYF
CDR3nt: TGTGCCAGCAGCACGGGACAGGGGGCTTGGGAGACCCAGTACTTC

v_gene: TRBV30
d_gene: -
j_gene: TRBJ2-7
CDR3aa: CAWSVRGAPGEQYF
CDR3nt: TGTGCCTGGAGTGTACGAGGTGCCCCCGGCGAGCAGTACTTC

v_gene: TRBV5-1
d_gene: -
j_gene: TRBJ1-2
CDR3aa: CASSLVPGRADGYTF
CDR3nt: TGCGCCAGCAGCTTGGTTCCGGGGAGAGCGGATGGCTACACCTTC

v_gene: TRBV30
d_gene: -
j_gene: TRBJ1-5
CDR3aa: CALSLGSNQPQHF
CDR3nt: TGTGCCCTCTCACTAGGTAGCAATCAGCCCCAGCATTTT

v_gene: TRBV6-5
d_gene: TRBD2
j_gene: TRBJ2-3
CDR3aa: CASSRLAGGVDTQYF
CDR3nt: TGTGCCAGCAGCCGTCTAGCGGGAGGGGTGGATACGCAGTATTTT

v_gene: TRBV5-5
d_gene: -
j_gene: TRBJ1-2
CDR3aa: CASSSRGHSYGYTF
CDR3nt: TGTGCCAGCAGCTCGAGGGGACATAGCTATGGCTACACCTTC

v_gene: TRBV30
d_gene: TRBD2
j_gene: TRBJ2-1
CDR3aa: CAWSVRDGGRLFNEQFF
CDR3nt: TGTGCCTGGAGTGTAAGGGACGGCGGGAGGCTGTTCAATGAGCAGTTCTTC

v_gene: TRBV5-4
d_gene: -
j_gene: TRBJ2-3
CDR3aa: CASSLAGLASTDTQYF
CDR3nt: TGTGCCAGCAGCTTGGCCGGGCTAGCTAGCACAGATACGCAGTATTTT